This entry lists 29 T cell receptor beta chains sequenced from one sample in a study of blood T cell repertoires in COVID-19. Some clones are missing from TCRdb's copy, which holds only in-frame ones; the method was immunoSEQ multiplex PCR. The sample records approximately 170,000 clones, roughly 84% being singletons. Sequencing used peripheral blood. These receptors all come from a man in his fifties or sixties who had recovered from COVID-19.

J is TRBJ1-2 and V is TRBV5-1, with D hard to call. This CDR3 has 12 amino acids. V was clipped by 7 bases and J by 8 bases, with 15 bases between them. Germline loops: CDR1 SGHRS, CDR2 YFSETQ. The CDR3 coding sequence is TGCGCCAGCGGGTACGAGGATTTGGGCTACACCTTC. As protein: CASGYEDLGYTF.

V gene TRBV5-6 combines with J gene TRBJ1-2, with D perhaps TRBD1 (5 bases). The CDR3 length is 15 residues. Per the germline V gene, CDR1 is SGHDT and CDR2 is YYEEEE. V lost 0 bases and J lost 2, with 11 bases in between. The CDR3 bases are TGTGCCAGCAGCTTGGGGCCAGGGCCCAACTATGGCTACACCTTC. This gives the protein CASSLGPGPNYGYTF.

CDR3 DNA: TGTGCCAGCAGCGGGGTAGCGGGGGGGAATGAGCAGTTCTTC. Translated, it gives CASSGVAGGNEQFF. The chain has TRBV27 and TRBJ2-1, with TRBD2 matching 11 bases. This CDR3 is built from 14 residues. Germline V lookup: CDR1 MNHEY, CDR2 SMNVEV (reference sequence). The ends lost 6 bases at V and 7 bases at J; junction bases unmatched: 5.

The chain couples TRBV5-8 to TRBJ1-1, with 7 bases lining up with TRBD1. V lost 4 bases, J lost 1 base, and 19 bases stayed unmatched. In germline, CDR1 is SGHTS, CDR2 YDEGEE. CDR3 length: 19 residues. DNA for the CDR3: TGTGCCAGCAGCGATAAAAACAGGGGCCGAGACGGAAGGAACACTGAAGCTTTCTTT. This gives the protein CASSDKNRGRDGRNTEAFF.

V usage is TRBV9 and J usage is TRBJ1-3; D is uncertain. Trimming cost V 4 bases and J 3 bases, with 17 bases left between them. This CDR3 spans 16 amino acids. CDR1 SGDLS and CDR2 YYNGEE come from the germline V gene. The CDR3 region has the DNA TGTGCCAGCAGCTCTCCAGCTTCGAGAGGTGGAAACACCATATATTTT. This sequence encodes CASSSPASRGGNTIYF.

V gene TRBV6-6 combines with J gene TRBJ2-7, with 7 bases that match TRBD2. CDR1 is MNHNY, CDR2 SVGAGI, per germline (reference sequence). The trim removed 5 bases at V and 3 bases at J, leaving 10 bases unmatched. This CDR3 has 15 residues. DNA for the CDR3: TGTGCCAGCAGTCCCCCGGGGGGTAGCGGCTACGAGCAGTACTTC. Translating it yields CASSPPGGSGYEQYF.

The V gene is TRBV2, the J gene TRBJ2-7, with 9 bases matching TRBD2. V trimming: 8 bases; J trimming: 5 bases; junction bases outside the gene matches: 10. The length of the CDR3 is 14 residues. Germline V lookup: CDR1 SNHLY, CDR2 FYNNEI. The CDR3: CASDRGGAKNEQYF. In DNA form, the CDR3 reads TGTGCCAGCGACCGCGGGGGGGCGAAAAACGAGCAGTACTTC.

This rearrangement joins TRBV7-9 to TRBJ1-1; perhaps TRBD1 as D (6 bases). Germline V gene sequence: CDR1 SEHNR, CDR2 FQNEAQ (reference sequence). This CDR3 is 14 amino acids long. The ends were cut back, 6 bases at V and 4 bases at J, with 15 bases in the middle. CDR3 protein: CASRTGWEATEAFF. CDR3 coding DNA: TGTGCCAGCAGAACAGGGTGGGAAGCCACTGAAGCTTTCTTT.

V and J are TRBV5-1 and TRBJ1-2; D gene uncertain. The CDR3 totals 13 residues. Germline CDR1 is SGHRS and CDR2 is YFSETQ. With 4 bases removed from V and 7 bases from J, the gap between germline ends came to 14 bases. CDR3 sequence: CASSPDGKIGYTF. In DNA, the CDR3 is TGCGCCAGCAGCCCGGACGGGAAAATTGGCTACACCTTC.

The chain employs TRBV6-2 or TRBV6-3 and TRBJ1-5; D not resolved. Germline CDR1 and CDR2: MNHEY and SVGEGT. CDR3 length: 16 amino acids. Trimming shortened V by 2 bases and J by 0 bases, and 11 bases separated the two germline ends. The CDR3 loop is CASSYIDNYSNQPQHF. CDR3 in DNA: TGTGCCAGCAGTTACATCGACAATTATAGCAATCAGCCCCAGCATTTT.

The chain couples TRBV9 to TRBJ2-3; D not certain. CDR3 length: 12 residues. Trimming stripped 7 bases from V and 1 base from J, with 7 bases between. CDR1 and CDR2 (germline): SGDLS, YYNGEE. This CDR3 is CASGPGTDTQYF. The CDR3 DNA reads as TGTGCCAGCGGGCCGGGCACAGATACGCAGTATTTT.

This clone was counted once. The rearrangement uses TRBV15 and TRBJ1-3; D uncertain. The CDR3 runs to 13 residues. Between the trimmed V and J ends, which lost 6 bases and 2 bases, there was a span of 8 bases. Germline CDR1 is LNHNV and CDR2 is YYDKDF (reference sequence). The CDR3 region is CATRNSAGNTIYF. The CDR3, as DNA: TGTGCCACCAGAAACTCTGCTGGAAACACCATATATTTT.

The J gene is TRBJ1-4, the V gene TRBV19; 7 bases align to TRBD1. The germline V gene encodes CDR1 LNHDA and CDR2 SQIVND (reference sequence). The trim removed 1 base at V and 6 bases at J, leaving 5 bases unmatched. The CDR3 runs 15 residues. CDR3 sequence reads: CASSIGRGRDEKLFF. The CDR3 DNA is TGTGCCAGTAGTATAGGGAGGGGGCGCGATGAAAAACTGTTTTTT.

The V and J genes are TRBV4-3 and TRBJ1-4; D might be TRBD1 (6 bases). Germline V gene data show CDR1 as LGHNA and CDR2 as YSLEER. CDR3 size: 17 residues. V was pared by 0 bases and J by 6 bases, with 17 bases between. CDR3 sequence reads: CASSQDGQGQGYEKLFF. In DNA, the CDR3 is TGCGCCAGCAGCCAAGATGGGCAGGGGCAGGGGTATGAAAAACTGTTTTTT.

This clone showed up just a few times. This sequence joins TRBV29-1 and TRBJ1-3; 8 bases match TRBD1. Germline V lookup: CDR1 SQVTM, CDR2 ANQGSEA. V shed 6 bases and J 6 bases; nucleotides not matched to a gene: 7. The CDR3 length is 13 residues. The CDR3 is CSVAGTGSNTIYF. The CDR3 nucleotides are TGCAGCGTCGCCGGGACAGGATCAAACACCATATATTTT.

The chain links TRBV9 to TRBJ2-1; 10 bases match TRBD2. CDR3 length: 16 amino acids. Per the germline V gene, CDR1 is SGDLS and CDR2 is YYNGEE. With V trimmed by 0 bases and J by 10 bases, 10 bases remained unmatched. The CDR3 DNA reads TGTGCCAGCAGCGTAGGAGCAAGCGGGGGGGCGAAGGAGCAGTTCTTC. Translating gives CASSVGASGGAKEQFF.

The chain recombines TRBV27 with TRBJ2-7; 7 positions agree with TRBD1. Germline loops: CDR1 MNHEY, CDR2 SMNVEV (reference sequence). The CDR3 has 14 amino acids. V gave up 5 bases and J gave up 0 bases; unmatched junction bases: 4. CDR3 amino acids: CASSPGQASYEQYF. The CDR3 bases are TGTGCCAGCAGTCCCGGACAGGCCTCCTACGAGCAGTACTTC.

The CDR3 DNA follows: TGTGCCAGCAGTTACCGTGGACAGGCCTACAATGAGCAGTTCTTC. This sequence encodes CASSYRGQAYNEQFF. The chain couples TRBV6-2 or TRBV6-3 to TRBJ2-1; 7 bases line up with TRBD1. CDR3 size: 15 residues. The V segment lost 2 bases and the J segment 2 bases; nucleotides outside the gene matches: 3. CDR1 and CDR2 (germline): MNHEY, SVGEGT.

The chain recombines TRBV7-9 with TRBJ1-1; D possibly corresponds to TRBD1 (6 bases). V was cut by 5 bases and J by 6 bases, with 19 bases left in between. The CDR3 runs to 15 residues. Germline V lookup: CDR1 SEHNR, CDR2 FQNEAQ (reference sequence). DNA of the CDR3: TGTGCCAGCAGCCTTGGGACAACGGGACCCGCTGAAGCTTTCTTT. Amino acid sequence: CASSLGTTGPAEAFF.

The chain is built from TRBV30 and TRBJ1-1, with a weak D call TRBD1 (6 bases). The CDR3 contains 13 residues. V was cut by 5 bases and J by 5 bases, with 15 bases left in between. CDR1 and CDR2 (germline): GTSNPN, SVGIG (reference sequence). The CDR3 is CAWHRPRGTEAFF. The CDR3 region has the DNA TGTGCCTGGCATCGACCGAGGGGGACTGAAGCTTTCTTT.

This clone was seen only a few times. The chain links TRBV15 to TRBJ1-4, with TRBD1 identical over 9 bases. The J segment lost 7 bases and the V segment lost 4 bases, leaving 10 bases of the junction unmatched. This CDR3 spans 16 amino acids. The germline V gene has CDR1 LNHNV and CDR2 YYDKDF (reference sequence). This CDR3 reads CATSTRTGASFEKLFF. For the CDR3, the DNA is TGTGCCACCAGCACCAGGACAGGGGCGTCGTTTGAAAAACTGTTTTTT.

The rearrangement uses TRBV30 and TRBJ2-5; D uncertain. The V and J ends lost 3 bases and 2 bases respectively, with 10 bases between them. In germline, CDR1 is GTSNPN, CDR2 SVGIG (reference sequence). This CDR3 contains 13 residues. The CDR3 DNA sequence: TGTGCCTGGAGCGGGTTACTTCAAGAGACCCAGTACTTC. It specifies CAWSGLLQETQYF. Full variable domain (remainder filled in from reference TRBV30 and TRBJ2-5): SQTIHQWPATLVQPVGSPLSLECTVEGTSNPNLYWYRQAAGRGLQLLFYSVGIGQISSEVPQNLSASRPQDRQFILSSKKLLLSDSGFYLCAWSGLLQETQYFGPGTRLLVL.

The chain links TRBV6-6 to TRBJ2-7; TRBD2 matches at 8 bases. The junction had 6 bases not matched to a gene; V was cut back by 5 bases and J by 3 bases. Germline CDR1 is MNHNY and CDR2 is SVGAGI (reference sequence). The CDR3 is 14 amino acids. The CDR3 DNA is TGTGCCAGCAGTCCGGGGACTAGGAGCTACGAGCAGTACTTC. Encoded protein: CASSPGTRSYEQYF.

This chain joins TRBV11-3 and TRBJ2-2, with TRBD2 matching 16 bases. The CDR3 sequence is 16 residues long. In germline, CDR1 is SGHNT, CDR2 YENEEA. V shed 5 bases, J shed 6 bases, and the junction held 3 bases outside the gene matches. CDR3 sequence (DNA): TGTGCCAGCAGCGCTGGGACTAGCGGGGGGGCCGGGGAGCTGTTTTTT. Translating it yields CASSAGTSGGAGELFF.

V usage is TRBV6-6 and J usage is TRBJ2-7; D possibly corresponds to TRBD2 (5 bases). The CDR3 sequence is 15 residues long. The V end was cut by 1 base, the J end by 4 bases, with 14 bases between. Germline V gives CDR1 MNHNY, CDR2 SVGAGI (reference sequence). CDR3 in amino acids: CASSYLGDTRYEQYF. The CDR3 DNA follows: TGTGCCAGCAGTTACTTGGGAGACACCAGGTACGAGCAGTACTTC.

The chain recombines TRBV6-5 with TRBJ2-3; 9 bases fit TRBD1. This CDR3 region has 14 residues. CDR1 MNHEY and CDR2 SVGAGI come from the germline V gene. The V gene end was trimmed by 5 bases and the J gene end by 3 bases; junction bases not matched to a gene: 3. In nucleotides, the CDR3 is TGTGCCAGCAGTACAGGGGGCTGGACAGATACGCAGTATTTT. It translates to CASSTGGWTDTQYF.

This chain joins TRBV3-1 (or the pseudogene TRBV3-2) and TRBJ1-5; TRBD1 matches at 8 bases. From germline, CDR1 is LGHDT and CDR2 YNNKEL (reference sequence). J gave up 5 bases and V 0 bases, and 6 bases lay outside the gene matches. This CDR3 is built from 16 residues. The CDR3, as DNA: TGTGCCAGCAGCCAAGATTGGACAGGGAGTTATCAGCCCCAGCATTTT. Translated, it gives CASSQDWTGSYQPQHF.

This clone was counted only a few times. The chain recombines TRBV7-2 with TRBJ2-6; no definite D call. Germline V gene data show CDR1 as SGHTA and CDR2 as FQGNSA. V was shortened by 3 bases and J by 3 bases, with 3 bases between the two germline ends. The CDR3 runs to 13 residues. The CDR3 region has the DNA TGTGCCAGCAGCTTCTATGGGGCCAACGTCCTGACTTTC. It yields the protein CASSFYGANVLTF.

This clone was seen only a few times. DNA for the CDR3: TGCGCCAGCAGTCAACAGGGATCCTATGGCTACACCTTC. Translating it yields CASSQQGSYGYTF. This sequence joins TRBV4-1 and TRBJ1-2, with D possibly TRBD1 on 6 matching bases. Germline-derived CDR1 and CDR2 are MGHRA and YSYEKL. The CDR3 length is 13 residues. V was shortened by 6 bases and J by 4 bases, with 12 bases between the two germline ends.